This T cell receptor (beta chain) was sequenced for a study of T-cell reconstitution after alpha-beta-depleted transplantation in children (dated by TCRdb to the mid-2010s). For the study in its entirety: The study quantitatively tracked T-cell immune reconstitution after TCRalphabeta/CD19-depleted allogeneic hematopoietic cell transplantation in children using TCR repertoire profiling.

As regards this clonotype: Its antigen is not yet known. One base away there is no much larger clone; base qualities are not given.

Results and caveats for the whole study, not just this receptor: Apparently early alphabetaT-cell count recovery about two months after transplant reportedly relied on only several hundred rapidly expanded clones derived from non-depleted graft cells. In some patients, high TCRbeta diversity at day 60 was attributed to recipient T cells and intrathymic progenitors that had survived conditioning. Over the following months the frequencies of hyperexpanded clones went down, and after one year T-cell counts and TCRbeta diversity were mostly credited to newly produced T cells.

In light of the paper, this sample's time point label describes: day 60 (about 2 months) after transplantation. The sample's treatment or condition label, in plain terms: allogeneic hematopoietic cell transplantation with graft depleted of TCRalphabeta T cells and CD19 B cells. The children who served as transplant recipients had been given grafts of TCRalphabeta/CD19-depleted allogeneic hematopoietic cells. Looking up the germline V gene yields CDR1 SGHAT and CDR2 FQNNGV. Its CDR3 holds 19 amino acids, cysteine through phenylalanine. Only the CDR3 portion is preserved as DNA: 57 bases, with reading frame beginning at the first base. Trimming accounts for 1 base at V and 5 bases at J, while the number of junction bases matched to no gene is 16. The library was obtained by PCR. Reads for this sample came from an Illumina HiSeq 2500. TCR library preparation used molecular barcoding, with unique molecular identifiers applied to normalize quantification of the TCRbeta repertoire. The raw public reads went through TCRdb reprocessing: fastp at Q25, MiXCR clone calling, in-frame beta chains kept. Each CDR3 protein gets just one entry, which takes the most common genes and DNA from the rows behind it. Here the sample has 40,000 to 60,000 distinct CDR3 sequences; 9.2% occur a single time. The leading ten clones occupy approximately 25% of the sample.

The sequence links TRBV11-2 to TRBJ2-5, and 10 bases in between align with TRBD1. This material consisted of PBMCs, mostly from graft donor cells, taken 60 days after TCRalphabeta/CD19-depleted stem cell transplant. The TCR sequence derives from a male patient aged 2 to 9 who had a stem cell transplant for chronic granulomatous disease, so the T cells may come from the graft donor. This receptor carries the CDR3 CASSLVRGQGFRIEETQYF. The DNA is as follows: TGTGCCAGCAGCTTAGTCCGGGGACAGGGGTTTCGGATTGAGGAGACCCAGTACTTC.